This entry lists 29 T cell receptor beta chains sequenced from one sample in a study of shared clonotypes between healthy human individuals. Clones were read by immunoSEQ multiplex PCR, and TCRdb kept only the in-frame ones, dropping some. The data contain around 120,000 clones, less than 75% of them seen just once; the ten biggest clones take up around 26%. The sequenced sample was memory CD8+ T cells sorted from blood. Subset meaning: CD45RO+ cells pooled with CCR7-negative TemRA cells. All receptors derive from a woman aged 25 to 39 in good health.

The genes are TRBV5-4 and TRBJ2-1; the D is unclear. The V end was cut by 4 bases, the J end by 6 bases, with 8 bases between. Germline V lookup: CDR1 SGHNT, CDR2 YYREEE (reference sequence). The CDR3 runs to 12 residues. For the CDR3, the DNA is TGTGCCAGCAGCCCCCCTGGCAATGAGCAGTTCTTC. This sequence encodes CASSPPGNEQFF. The full variable domain, in which reference TRBV5-4 and TRBJ2-1 provide the parts outside the CDR3, is ETGVTQSPTHLIKTRGQQVTLRCSSQSGHNTVSWYQQALGQGPQFIFQYYREEENGRGNFPPRFSGLQFPNYSSELNVNALELDDSALYLCASSPPGNEQFFGPGTRLTVL.

The chain employs TRBV5-4 and TRBJ2-7; 8 bases match TRBD2. This CDR3 is 14 amino acids long. Germline values: CDR1 SGHNT, CDR2 YYREEE (reference sequence). The junction had 3 bases not matched to a gene; V was cut back by 2 bases and J by 2 bases. The DNA for the CDR3 is TGTGCCAGCAGCTTAGCGGGAGTGGCCTACGAGCAGTACTTC. This codes for CASSLAGVAYEQYF.

The rearrangement uses TRBV5-6 and TRBJ1-2; D unresolved. Germline V CDR1 and CDR2: SGHDT, YYEEEE. This CDR3 contains 15 residues. V lost 0 bases, J lost 5 bases, and 14 bases lay in between. The CDR3 coding sequence is TGTGCCAGCAGCTTGGCGCCCAGAAACCCATATGGCTACACCTTC. Its protein product is CASSLAPRNPYGYTF.

J is TRBJ2-1 and V is TRBV6-6; unclear D gene. Germline V lookup: CDR1 MNHNY, CDR2 SVGAGI (reference sequence). The CDR3 spans 12 residues. V shed 8 bases and J shed 8 bases, with 13 bases lying between them. CDR3: CASLRSAHEQFF. As DNA, the CDR3 is TGTGCCAGCCTCCGATCGGCCCATGAGCAGTTCTTC.

V and J are TRBV10-1 and TRBJ1-2; the match to TRBD1 covers 10 bases. This CDR3 spans 15 amino acids. CDR1 is WNHNN and CDR2 is SYGVQD in the germline V gene (reference sequence). Trimming took 5 bases from V and 6 from J; bases not matched to a gene: 9. The CDR3 is CASSPGQGIFDGYTF. The CDR3 region has the DNA TGCGCCAGCAGTCCGGGACAGGGGATCTTCGATGGCTACACCTTC.

The chain employs TRBV21-1 and TRBJ2-4; the table names TRBD1, a call not compared with the DNA. TRBV21-1 is a known pseudogene. The CDR3 runs to 16 residues. The CDR3 reads CASSKEVIGVGDIQYF. The CDR3 nucleotides are TGTGCCAGCAGCAAAGAAGTTATAGGGGTAGGAGACATTCAGTACTTC.

This rearrangement joins TRBV19 to TRBJ2-3; D may correspond to TRBD1 or TRBD2 (5 bases each). Germline-derived CDR1 and CDR2 are LNHDA and SQIVND (reference sequence). CDR3 length: 14 amino acids. Trimming pared 3 bases from V and 5 bases from J, leaving 12 bases between. The CDR3 sequence is CASSIGTRRDTQYF. DNA for the CDR3: TGTGCCAGTAGTATCGGGACCCGTAGAGATACGCAGTATTTT.

The chain carries TRBV28 and TRBJ2-5; 10 bases are shared with TRBD2. The J call may be incorrect, as the DNA end agrees better with TRBJ2-7. Germline V gene data show CDR1 as MDHEN and CDR2 as SYDVKM. The CDR3 is 15 residues long. In DNA form, the CDR3 reads TGTGCCAGCAGCCTGGGGGGACTAGCGCAATACGAGCAGTACTTC. Translated: CASSLGGLAQYEQYF.

CDR3 DNA sequence: TGTGCCAGCAGTTCCTTGCTGACTAACCGACTCTACAATGAGCAGTTCTTC. It yields the protein CASSSLLTNRLYNEQFF. The chain uses TRBV2 and TRBJ2-1, with a tentative D call TRBD2 (5 bases). Looked up from germline, CDR1 is SNHLY and CDR2 is FYNNEI. Deletions cut 5 bases from V and 3 bases from J, with 20 bases between. This CDR3 comprises 17 residues.

This chain links TRBV7-8 with TRBJ2-7, with 7 bases fitting TRBD1. The CDR3 covers 15 residues. Germline CDR1 and CDR2: SGHVS and FQNEAQ. V gave up 5 bases and J gave up 2 bases; unmatched junction bases: 9. For the CDR3, the DNA is TGTGCCAGCAGCGCGCGCCGGGACAGTACCTACGAGCAGTACTTC. Its protein is CASSARRDSTYEQYF.

The CDR3 spells CASRPLGAERNTDTQYF. The CDR3 DNA reads as TGTGCCAGCAGGCCATTGGGTGCGGAGCGGAACACAGATACGCAGTATTTT. The chain employs TRBV7-9 and TRBJ2-3, with TRBD2 as a possible D gene (5 bases). V was pared by 6 bases and J by 2 bases, with 21 bases between. The germline V gene has CDR1 SEHNR and CDR2 FQNEAQ (reference sequence). This CDR3 has 17 amino acids.

This chain links TRBV21-1 with TRBJ2-7; the table names TRBD1, a call not compared with the DNA. TRBV21-1 is shown as a pseudogene. This CDR3 region has 20 residues. The CDR3, as DNA: TGTGCCAGCAGCAAACTTCTGTGTCCGGCTCGACAGGAATCTTGGTACGAGCAGTACTTC. Protein product: CASSKLLCPARQESWYEQYF.

The chain couples TRBV2 to TRBJ2-1, with 8 nucleotides matching TRBD2. Germline CDR1 SNHLY, CDR2 FYNNEI. This CDR3 contains 14 residues. Losses at the gene ends were 7 bases for V and 4 bases for J; bases not matched to a gene: 6. CDR3 bases: TGTGCCAGCACACGGGAGGGGTGGTACAATGAGCAGTTCTTC. Translating gives CASTREGWYNEQFF.

V gene TRBV19 combines with J gene TRBJ2-2, with TRBD2 matching 12 bases. V gave up 3 bases and J gave up 6 bases; unmatched junction bases: 11. Germline V gene lookup returns CDR1 LNHDA and CDR2 SQIVND (reference sequence). This CDR3 region has 18 residues. The CDR3 protein is CASSIRLLAGGQAGELFF. The CDR3 nucleotides read TGTGCCAGTAGTATCCGCCTTCTAGCGGGAGGGCAGGCCGGGGAGCTGTTTTTT.

The V gene is TRBV6-5, the J gene TRBJ2-2, with D hard to call. The CDR3 totals 14 residues. V was pared by 5 bases and J by 1 base, with 8 bases between. Germline loops: CDR1 MNHEY, CDR2 SVGAGI. CDR3 sequence: CASSQRKNTGELFF. In DNA form, the CDR3 reads TGTGCCAGCAGTCAACGTAAGAACACCGGGGAGCTGTTTTTT.

A note on this clone: A much more abundant neighbour one base away suggests this may be a read error. V gene TRBV30 combines with J gene TRBJ1-1; D not certain. Per germline, CDR1 GTSNPN and CDR2 SVGIG (reference sequence). This CDR3 spans 13 amino acids. V gave up 0 bases and J gave up 7 bases, with 12 bases separating them. The CDR3 loop reads CAWSVSMELEAFF. The CDR3 DNA reads as TGTGCCTGGAGTGTTTCTATGGAGCTTGAAGCTTTCTTT.

This chain links TRBV20-1 with TRBJ1-2; D is uncertain. CDR1 is DFQATT, CDR2 SNEGSKA, per germline (reference sequence). CDR3 length equals 11 residues. The V and J ends lost 0 bases and 4 bases respectively, with 3 bases between them. DNA for the CDR3: TGCAGTGCTAGAGATTCCTATGGCTACACCTTC. It codes for CSARDSYGYTF.

The genes are TRBV4-2 and TRBJ1-1; D gene unclear. The CDR3 totals 13 residues. Germline V CDR1 and CDR2: LGHNA, YNFKEQ. Trimming removed 4 bases at V and 10 bases at J, with 16 bases between. Here the CDR3 DNA reads TGTGCCAGCAGCCCCGGGATCCTCAGATCAGCTTTCTTT. Protein product: CASSPGILRSAFF.

J is TRBJ2-7 and V is TRBV4-2; 10 nucleotides agree with TRBD2. Per germline, CDR1 LGHNA and CDR2 YNFKEQ. The CDR3 is made up of 15 amino acids. Trimming took 3 bases from V and 0 from J; bases not matched to a gene: 2. CDR3 DNA sequence: TGTGCCAGCAGCCAGCTAGCGGGAGTCTCCTACGAGCAGTACTTC. As protein: CASSQLAGVSYEQYF.

V and J are TRBV6-4 and TRBJ1-2, with 7 bases aligning to TRBD1. V shed 7 bases, J shed 7 bases, and the junction held 12 bases outside the gene matches. Germline V CDR1 and CDR2: MRHNA, SNTAGT. This CDR3 comprises 14 residues. CDR3 in DNA: TGTGCCAGCACCTCGTCAGGGGGAACGGGTGGCTACACCTTC. This encodes CASTSSGGTGGYTF.

The rearrangement joins TRBV6-5 to TRBJ2-1; D is unclear. V was clipped by 0 bases and J by 2 bases, with 11 bases between them. CDR3 length: 16 residues. CDR1 and CDR2 (germline): MNHEY, SVGAGI. CDR3 loop: CASSYSQITTYNEQFF. CDR3 DNA sequence: TGTGCCAGCAGTTACTCACAGATTACCACCTACAATGAGCAGTTCTTC.

At least ten counts were recorded for this clone. This chain connects TRBV4-1 to TRBJ2-1; perhaps D is TRBD1 or TRBD2 (7 bases each). Germline assignment: CDR1 MGHRA and CDR2 YSYEKL. This CDR3 is built from 16 residues. V was cut by 6 bases and J by 4 bases, with 19 bases left in between. The chain's CDR3 is CASSQNQGGEYNEQFF. CDR3 sequence (DNA): TGCGCCAGCAGTCAAAACCAGGGGGGGGAGTACAATGAGCAGTTCTTC.

About this clone: This may arise from a read error, as a much more abundant clone is one base away. The chain links TRBV28 to TRBJ2-6; D uncertain. Germline assignment: CDR1 MDHEN and CDR2 SYDVKM. Trimming removed 5 bases at V and 0 bases at J, with 11 bases between. CDR3 length: 16 residues. The CDR3 is CASSPTLSSGANVLTF. In DNA form, the CDR3 reads TGTGCCAGCAGTCCGACACTCAGCTCTGGGGCCAACGTCCTGACTTTC.

The chain recombines TRBV6-5 with TRBJ2-1, with 7 bases aligning to TRBD1. The length of the CDR3 is 14 residues. Unmatched junction bases numbered 4, after V lost 6 bases and J lost 2 bases. CDR1 is MNHEY and CDR2 is SVGAGI in the germline V gene. CDR3 in amino acids: CASRNDRAYNEQFF. The CDR3 coding sequence is TGTGCCAGCAGAAATGACAGGGCCTACAATGAGCAGTTCTTC.

The chain has TRBV5-1 and TRBJ2-7; D possibly corresponds to TRBD1 (5 bases). Germline V lookup: CDR1 SGHRS, CDR2 YFSETQ. V lost 4 bases to trimming and J lost 4 bases, with 12 bases between them. There are 13 residues in the CDR3. CDR3 DNA: TGCGCCAGCAGCCGCTCCCAGGGATACGAGCAGTACTTC. Protein product: CASSRSQGYEQYF.

Written as DNA, the CDR3 is TGTGCCAGCAGTGAATTTGACACGCCGAGCTCTGGAAACACCATATATTTT. Its protein is CASSEFDTPSSGNTIYF. The chain couples TRBV25-1 to TRBJ1-3, with D unresolved. There are 17 residues in the CDR3. From germline, CDR1 is MGHDK and CDR2 SYGVNS. V lost 1 base and J 0 bases, leaving 13 bases between the germline ends.

The chain carries TRBV4-1 and TRBJ2-1; 7 bases are a match to TRBD2. The junction had 12 bases not matched to a gene; V was cut back by 4 bases and J by 6 bases. Looked up from germline, CDR1 is MGHRA and CDR2 is YSYEKL. CDR3 size: 16 residues. Here the CDR3 reads CASSRWTRRESNEQFF. As DNA, the CDR3 is TGCGCCAGCAGCCGCTGGACAAGGCGGGAGAGCAATGAGCAGTTCTTC.

This clone was observed once. The gene calls are TRBV11-2 and TRBJ2-2, with 7 nucleotides matching TRBD2. V lost 0 bases and J lost 3; bases outside the gene matches: 4. CDR1 and CDR2 from the germline V gene are SGHAT and FQNNGV. The CDR3 is 16 residues long. The CDR3 loop is CASSLEAGRDTGELFF. CDR3 DNA sequence: TGTGCCAGCAGCTTAGAAGCAGGGAGGGACACCGGGGAGCTGTTTTTT.

Concerning this clone itself: The sample has other DNA sequences that encode this CDR3 too. The chain combines TRBV6-1 with TRBJ2-5; D is possibly TRBD1 (5 bases). Germline values: CDR1 MNHNS, CDR2 SASEGT. V was trimmed by 5 bases and J by 2 bases, leaving 12 bases between them. CDR3 length equals 14 residues. The CDR3 region has the DNA TGTGCCAGCAGTCTCAAGACAGAGCAAGAGACCCAGTACTTC. Its protein product is CASSLKTEQETQYF.